The clone carrying this T cell receptor beta chain was observed a single time. Its antigen is as yet unknown. This record belongs to a study of cytomegalovirus exposure and HLA in healthy donors. CDR3 length equals 15 residues. The germline V and J ends were trimmed by 6 bases and 11 bases, with 24 bases remaining between them. Germline V gives CDR1 SGHTS, CDR2 YDEGEE. Study results and limitations: Listed as cytomegalovirus-associated were 150 or so TCR beta chains.

Some clones are missing from TCRdb's copy, which holds only in-frame ones; the method was immunoSEQ multiplex PCR. This sample carries about 76,000 clones, roughly 94% of them seen once, and the ten largest clones take approximately 2%. Input material: PBMCs. The sequence was collected from a woman aged 18-29 years in good health and CMV-seropositive. The chain couples TRBV5-8 to TRBJ1-5; a possible D gene is TRBD1 (5 bases). CDR3 amino acids: CASNRVVQALGAQHF. The CDR3 DNA follows: TGTGCCAGCAACCGGGTGGTACAGGCCCTAGGGGCCCAGCATTTT.